This T cell receptor beta chain was captured by sequencing in a study of naive and memory T cell subsets. This clonotype appeared a few times. Its target is unknown. The CDR3 contains 19 residues. In germline, CDR1 is SGHTA, CDR2 FQGNSA. Trimming at V came to 6 bases and at J to 2 bases, leaving 13 bases not matched to a gene. The beta constant-region primer was an equimolar mix of two oligonucleotides covering TRBC1 and TRBC2. A 12-nucleotide UMI and the SP2 primer were added to the cDNA 3' end by oligonucleotide ligation. TCRdb re-called the UMI-ligation and nested PCR reads with MiXCR, one entry per CDR3 protein. In the table there are some 87,000 distinct CDR3 sequences, roughly 7.3% of which are singletons. Study conclusions and caveats: In CD4 and CD8 cells, diversity dropped from naive through EMRA.

This chain connects TRBV7-2 to TRBJ2-3, with TRBD2 matching 14 bases. Sequenced sample: central memory CD4+ T cells from blood. The clonotype comes from a human donor in good health. The CDR3 loop is CASRRQYVGLAGDTDTQYF. The CDR3 nucleotides are TGTGCCAGCAGGAGACAGTACGTGGGACTAGCGGGGGACACAGATACGCAGTATTTT.